What follows is one T cell receptor (beta chain) and its context. Its specificity is unknown. Here immunoSEQ multiplex PCR was the method, and the copy in TCRdb shows in-frame clones only, minus some. The table lists roughly 50,000 clones, over 65% of them singletons. This record belongs to a study of PD-1 blockade in mismatch repair-deficient tumors. At the level of the study: All were previously treated, progressing patients with approximately 12 mismatch repair-deficient cancer types.

Germline-derived CDR1 and CDR2 are SGHDT and YYEEEE. V was cut by 2 bases and J by 8 bases, with 18 bases left in between. The length of the CDR3 is 15 residues. Study-wide results and caveats: Tumor-resident clones, often absent from pretreatment blood, expanded after pembrolizumab and then contracted.

This sequence was found in an adult with mismatch repair-deficient cancer. Specimen: peripheral blood, collected 4 weeks after starting pembrolizumab. The chain employs TRBV5-6 and TRBJ2-3; tentative D call: TRBD1 (6 bases). The CDR3 region has the DNA TGTGCCAGCAGCTTAGAGGGTAGGGGGTCAGGTACGCAGTATTTT. Its translation is CASSLEGRGSGTQYF.